This TCR beta chain came from a study of cytomegalovirus exposure and HLA in healthy donors. Generated by immunoSEQ multiplex PCR, the TCRdb table keeps only in-frame clones and is missing some. The sample yields fewer than 200,000 clones, roughly 84% seen once. The V gene's germline CDR1 is MDHEN and CDR2 SYDVKM. This CDR3 region has 15 residues. Trimming took 7 bases from V and 0 from J, leaving 13 bases between them. What was sequenced was PBMCs. This rearrangement joins TRBV28 to TRBJ1-3; D is ambiguous. The sequence was obtained from a young woman in good health and CMV-seropositive. CDR3 DNA sequence: TGTGCCAGCACCCGGCGGCCGAGCTCTGGAAACACCATATATTTT. Translation gives CASTRRPSSGNTIYF.